Listed here is a single T cell receptor (beta chain). No antigen is known for it. One base away there is no much larger clone; base qualities are not given. The collaborating institutions used their own protocols to collect whole blood in K2EDTA tubes. Collaborator samples were shipped for TCRbeta analysis as frozen whole blood, isolated PBMCs, or DNA extracted from either sample type. This sample stems from a study of blood T cell repertoires in COVID-19 (dated by TCRdb to the early 2020s). As for the study more broadly: Samples from collaborators originated in the United States, Italy and Spain and spanned both the acute and convalescent phases of COVID-19. The material from the prospective study consisted of cDNA or gDNA derived from T cells, B-cell-depleted T cells, or PBMCs. Subjects who had been exposed to COVID-19, were actively infected with it, or had recovered from it provided the deeply sampled blood TCRbeta repertoires that made up the dataset. The repertoires were made available in a free public database intended to serve as a resource for research on the immune response to SARS-CoV-2. Samples were obtained from the ongoing ImmuneRACE study (first 160 participants) and from some 1,200 subjects provided by 6 global collaborators. Sample metadata almost always included a de-identified subject ID, COVID-19 status, age in years and sex. Where available, HLA class I and class II types were obtained from metadata supplied by the sample provider rather than from assay-based typing.

TCRbeta CDR3 regions were amplified from genomic DNA using the immunoSEQ Assay, a bias-controlled multiplex PCR. Regarding the original processing steps: Within the assay, amplification of reference gene primers was used to estimate how many nucleated cells each sample contained. To quantify the absolute abundance of each unique TCRbeta CDR3 rearrangement, sequence reads were collapsed and filtered. Productive Simpson clonality was computed per sample as the square root of Simpson's diversity index over productive rearrangements. The table comes from immuneACCESS by way of TCRdb, which keeps in-frame sequences with V and J called. Part of the clones is missing from these tables; in studies checked, under half for an unresolved V gene and the rest for unknown reasons. The D gene and trimming were derived from the DNA, and the V and J assignments and clone size from that table. In this sample the table shows 75,000 to 80,000 clones, around 90% of which occur a single time. The top ten clones comprise 8.5% to 9.5% of the sample.

Broad study findings and their caveats: Clinical and demographic metadata were provided uncurated, with the amount varying by source and participant.

The junction shows trimming of 2 bases on V and 5 bases on J, plus 12 bases between the germline ends. The CDR3 holds 14 amino acids from the cysteine to the phenylalanine. The kept DNA is CDR3 alone, 42 bases in frame from the first base. Reading the germline V gene (reference sequence) gives CDR1 LNHDA and CDR2 SQIVND. This clonotype was sampled from a human donor in a cohort sampled during active COVID-19. The rearrangement joined TRBV19 to TRBJ1-1, with TRBD1 perhaps the D gene, on 5 matching bases. The sample was peripheral blood. The CDR3 region has the sequence CASSILGQGTEAFF. At the DNA level, the sequence is TGTGCCAGTAGTATATTGGGGCAAGGGACTGAAGCTTTCTTT.